Presented here are 5 T cell receptor beta chains from one specimen sequenced in a study of T cell responses to AZD1222 COVID-19 vaccine. The data were produced by immunoSEQ multiplex PCR, yet TCRdb's version contains in-frame clones alone and is incomplete. The table has approximately 160,000 clones, 90% to 95% seen once. Sequencing used peripheral blood, obtained on day 0 of AZD1222 vaccination. Receptor source: an adult in good health.

This clone was observed a single time. This rearrangement joins TRBV6-6 to TRBJ2-1; TRBD2 might be the D (7 bases). This CDR3 is built from 14 residues. The V gene lost 8 bases and the J gene lost 7 bases, with 18 bases spanning the gap. Germline V CDR1 and CDR2: MNHNY, SVGAGI (reference sequence). The CDR3 nucleotides are TGTGCCAGCGGCTGGGGGGGCGGACGAAATGAGCAGTTCTTC. This gives the protein CASGWGGGRNEQFF.

The chain has TRBV4-1 and TRBJ2-7; D gene ambiguous. V was cut by 4 bases and J by 3 bases, with 7 bases left in between. Germline V gives CDR1 MGHRA, CDR2 YSYEKL. The CDR3 loop spans 12 amino acids. As DNA, the CDR3 is TGCGCCAGCAGCCCTGACTTCTACGAGCAGTACTTC. It yields the protein CASSPDFYEQYF.

V is TRBV16 and J is TRBJ2-7; no clear D. The V end was cut by 1 base, the J end by 2 bases, with 9 bases between. Germline assignment: CDR1 KGHSY and CDR2 FQNENV. The CDR3 totals 14 residues. The CDR3 spells CASSQLGRTYEQYF. DNA of the CDR3: TGTGCCAGCAGCCAATTAGGGCGAACCTACGAGCAGTACTTC. Full variable domain (remainder filled in from reference TRBV16 and TRBJ2-7): GEEVAQTPKHLVRGEGQKAKLYCAPIKGHSYVFWYQQVLKNEFKFLISFQNENVFDETGMPKERFSAKCLPNSPCSLEIQATKLEDSAVYFCASSQLGRTYEQYFGPGTRLTVT.

The chain couples TRBV9 to TRBJ2-1, with D tentatively TRBD1 (5 bases). Germline CDR1 SGDLS, CDR2 YYNGEE. V lost 0 bases and J lost 10, with 8 bases in between. The CDR3 spans 12 residues. The DNA of the CDR3 is TGTGCCAGCAGCGTAGATGGGGCCGAGCAGTTCTTC. Protein product: CASSVDGAEQFF.

V and J are TRBV5-1 and TRBJ2-7; TRBD1 matches at 9 bases. Germline V gives CDR1 SGHRS, CDR2 YFSETQ. The CDR3 is 16 residues long. After removal of 2 bases from V and 4 bases from J, the junction contained 10 bases not matched to a gene. CDR3 region: CASSFVRDRDSYEQYF. The CDR3 region has the DNA TGCGCCAGCAGCTTTGTGCGGGACAGGGATTCGTACGAGCAGTACTTC.